The present entry profiles one T cell receptor beta chain with its context. Compared with the rest of its sample, this clonotype is medium-sized (0.01 to 0.1%). Its specific antigen is unknown. No base-level quality is on record; no much larger clone is a single base apart. The sample belongs to a study (dated by TCRdb to 2016 to 2017). Regarding the complete study: In people whose bodies naturally kept HIV infection under control, the researchers looked into where HIV persistence comes from.

Trimming costs V 6 bases and J 6 bases, and their ends lie 12 bases apart. The CDR3 sequence holds 13 residues, the cysteine and phenylalanine included. The only DNA kept is the CDR3, 39 bases in frame from the first base. The germline V gene supplies CDR1 MNHNS and CDR2 SASEGT. Libraries were prepared through 5' RACE. The instrument given in TCRdb is Illumina HiSeq 2000. TCRdb redid the processing of the public reads, applying fastp at Q25 and MiXCR, and retained in-frame beta chains. One record per CDR3 amino acid sequence lists the most common genes and DNA. The sample has thousands of distinct CDR3 sequences on record, approximately 7.2% of them singletons. Less than 6.5% of the sample lies in the top ten.

Sample: total memory T cells from blood PBMCs. The sample's cell subset or site, from its label and the paper: transitional memory CD4+ T cells. This clonotype was sampled from a female donor with HIV. The chain is encoded by TRBV6-1 joined to TRBJ1-5, with no D gene named confidently. The CDR3 protein: CASSRALGQPQHF. The nucleotide sequence reads TGTGCCAGCAGCCGGGCCTTGGGTCAGCCCCAGCATTTT.